The 21 T cell receptor beta chains given below trace back to one sample, sequenced in a study of regulatory T cells in long-lasting Graves disease. Construction of TCR beta libraries relied on iRepertoire HTBI primers and on Arm-PCR targeting CDR3 regions. In TCRdb, the multiplex PCR reads were re-called with MiXCR into one record per CDR3 protein. The sample carries 500,000 to 700,000 distinct CDR3 sequences, roughly 15% recorded once. Time point given: newly diagnosed GD, antithyroid drugs for less than 3 months. RNA from PBMCs was the source of the TCR library. Another study also made use of these data, one on T cells in Graves' hyperthyroidism and ophthalmopathy.

Sequencing was performed on peripheral blood mononuclear cells (PBMCs), taken at new diagnosis, from a patient treated with antithyroid drugs. The origin of the receptors is a woman aged 30 to 39 with Graves disease.

J is TRBJ2-2 and V is TRBV25-1; 7 positions agree with TRBD2. Germline lookup yields CDR1 MGHDK and CDR2 SYGVNS. The CDR3 runs to 15 residues. V lost 6 bases, J lost 0 bases, and 4 bases stayed unmatched. Written as DNA, the CDR3 is TGTGCCAGCAGGCCAGCGGGGACGAACACCGGGGAGCTGTTTTTT. Protein sequence: CASRPAGTNTGELFF.

The genes are TRBV7-9 and TRBJ2-7, with 9 bases aligning to TRBD2. Germline trimming cut 5 bases from V and 2 bases from J; bases unmatched to any gene: 4. Germline values: CDR1 SEHNR, CDR2 FQNEAQ (reference sequence). The CDR3 length is 14 residues. The CDR3 region has the DNA TGTGCCAGCAGCATGGCGGGAGGGCCCTACGAGCAGTACTTC. This gives the protein CASSMAGGPYEQYF.

This clonotype was found a few times. This chain uses TRBV7-9 with TRBJ2-2, with 12 nucleotides matching TRBD2. CDR3 length: 16 amino acids. V trimming: 5 bases; J trimming: 5 bases; junction bases outside the gene matches: 6. Germline V gene sequence: CDR1 SEHNR, CDR2 FQNEAQ (reference sequence). Here the CDR3 reads CASSPLAGGRTGELFF. The CDR3 region has the DNA TGTGCCAGCAGCCCCCTAGCGGGAGGGCGAACCGGGGAGCTGTTTTTT.

There are many counts of this clonotype. The chain links TRBV15 to TRBJ2-3; 10 bases align to TRBD2. The germline V gene has CDR1 LNHNV and CDR2 YYDKDF (reference sequence). This CDR3 contains 15 residues. With 5 bases clipped from V and 1 base from J, the junction kept 3 bases outside the gene matches. The CDR3 DNA reads as TGTGCCACCAGCCCTCTAGCGGGAGGCACAGATACGCAGTATTTT. This codes for CATSPLAGGTDTQYF.

The chain links TRBV19 to TRBJ2-2, with 10 bases identical to TRBD2. The CDR3 loop spans 16 amino acids. CDR1 and CDR2 (germline): LNHDA, SQIVND (reference sequence). With 3 bases clipped from V and 5 bases from J, the junction kept 6 bases outside the gene matches. The CDR3 reads CASSIGLADITGELFF. The CDR3 coding sequence is TGTGCCAGTAGTATCGGACTAGCGGATATAACCGGGGAGCTGTTTTTT.

This clonotype was recorded many times. The genes are TRBV27 and TRBJ1-1; no definite D call. CDR1 is MNHEY and CDR2 is SMNVEV in the germline V gene (reference sequence). The length of the CDR3 is 18 residues. V gave up 7 bases and J gave up 0 bases, with 24 bases separating them. CDR3 in amino acids: CASIGMFGTRQMNTEAFF. The CDR3, as DNA: TGTGCCAGCATTGGTATGTTCGGAACGAGGCAAATGAACACTGAAGCTTTCTTT.

This clonotype has at least ten counts. This chain's CDR3 is CASSLERLAETQYF. The CDR3 DNA reads as TGTGCCAGCAGTTTAGAGCGGCTTGCAGAGACCCAGTACTTC. This chain joins TRBV28 and TRBJ2-5, with D possibly matching TRBD2 (5 bases). The V end was cut by 2 bases, the J end by 4 bases, with 11 bases between. Germline CDR1 reads MDHEN; CDR2 reads SYDVKM. The CDR3 spans 14 residues.

The table lists this clonotype with a few counts. The genes are TRBV7-2 and TRBJ1-2, with D unresolved. Germline V gives CDR1 SGHTA, CDR2 FQGNSA. The CDR3 length is 14 residues. Trimming took 5 bases from V and 7 from J, leaving 17 bases between them. The CDR3 reads CASSPPGRNTGYTF. As DNA, the CDR3 is TGTGCCAGCAGCCCCCCCGGCAGGAACACTGGCTACACCTTC.

In this sample, this clonotype turned up many times. The chain has TRBV6-1 and TRBJ1-5; tentative D call: TRBD1 (5 bases). Trimming cost V 7 bases and J 0 bases, with 13 bases left between them. CDR1 and CDR2 from the germline V gene are MNHNS and SASEGT. The CDR3 sequence is 15 residues long. The CDR3 reads CASMQGANSNQPQHF. CDR3 DNA: TGTGCCAGCATGCAAGGGGCCAATAGCAATCAGCCCCAGCATTTT.

The table lists this clonotype with many counts. This rearrangement joins TRBV6-1 to TRBJ1-6; possible D gene TRBD1, 6 bases. V lost 8 bases and J 5 bases, leaving 10 bases between the germline ends. The germline V gene has CDR1 MNHNS and CDR2 SASEGT. The CDR3 consists of 13 residues. Written as DNA, the CDR3 is TGTGCCAGCCTCCGACAGGATAATTCACCCCTCCACTTT. Translation: CASLRQDNSPLHF.

This clonotype came up many times. The rearrangement uses TRBV20-1 and TRBJ1-1; D gene ambiguous. V was cut by 1 base and J by 0 bases, with 9 bases left in between. Looked up from germline, CDR1 is DFQATT and CDR2 is SNEGSKA (reference sequence). The CDR3 runs to 14 residues. The CDR3 coding sequence is TGCAGTGCTAGAGCAGGCGGGCTGAACACTGAAGCTTTCTTT. Translation gives CSARAGGLNTEAFF.

In this sample, this clonotype turned up many times. The chain combines TRBV6-2 or TRBV6-3 with TRBJ2-1, with D perhaps given as TRBD1 or TRBD2 (5 bases each). Germline V lookup: CDR1 MNHEY, CDR2 SVGEGT. The germline V and J ends were trimmed by 10 bases and 1 base, with 11 bases remaining between them. The CDR3 runs to 13 residues. The DNA of the CDR3 is TGTGCCATCGGGACCGTTTCCTACAATGAGCAGTTCTTC. This codes for CAIGTVSYNEQFF.

This clonotype was observed a handful of times. This rearrangement joins TRBV6-2 or TRBV6-3 to TRBJ2-5, with TRBD2 as a possible D gene (6 bases). The CDR3 covers 15 residues. V dropped 0 bases and J dropped 4 bases, with 12 bases sitting between them. Germline V gene lookup returns CDR1 MNHEY and CDR2 SVGEGT. The CDR3 reads CASSYSGGSGETQYF. CDR3 coding DNA: TGTGCCAGCAGTTACTCCGGAGGGTCAGGAGAGACCCAGTACTTC.

The CDR3 here is CASSDRRGGNYEQYF. CDR3 in DNA: TGTGCCAGCAGTGACCGCCGGGGGGGGAACTACGAGCAGTACTTC. V is TRBV6-2 or TRBV6-3 and J is TRBJ2-7, with TRBD2 identical over 8 bases. J gave up 3 bases and V 5 bases, and 9 bases lay outside the gene matches. The CDR3 is made up of 15 amino acids. Germline loops: CDR1 MNHEY, CDR2 SVGEGT.

CDR3 sequence (DNA): TGTGCCAGCAGCGCAAGGACAGGTAACGAAAAACTGTTTTTT. Amino acid sequence: CASSARTGNEKLFF. The chain uses TRBV9 and TRBJ1-4, with 7 nucleotides matching TRBD1. This CDR3 has 14 residues. The J segment lost 8 bases and the V segment lost 3 bases, leaving 7 bases of the junction unmatched. Germline CDR1 is SGDLS and CDR2 is YYNGEE.

CDR3 coding DNA: TGTGCCAGCAGCCAAGAAGTGGGACAGGGAGTTGGTGGCAATGAGCAGTTCTTC. Translating it yields CASSQEVGQGVGGNEQFF. The chain employs TRBV4-2 and TRBJ2-1, with 9 bases fitting TRBD1. CDR1 is LGHNA, CDR2 YNFKEQ, per germline. The ends lost 0 bases at V and 6 bases at J; junction bases unmatched: 12. This CDR3 comprises 18 residues.

This clonotype was observed many times. V gene TRBV5-1 combines with J gene TRBJ1-1; TRBD1 matches 7 bases. With 0 bases clipped from V and 6 bases from J, the junction kept 8 bases outside the gene matches. The CDR3 covers 15 residues. CDR1 SGHRS and CDR2 YFSETQ come from the germline V gene. DNA of the CDR3: TGCGCCAGCAGCTTGGAGGGGGCCGGGGTCGCTGAAGCTTTCTTT. Translation gives CASSLEGAGVAEAFF.

This clonotype came up a few times. J is TRBJ1-4 and V is TRBV13, with D unclear. CDR1 PRHDT and CDR2 FYEKMQ come from the germline V gene (reference sequence). The V end lost 3 bases, the J end lost 6 bases, and 11 bases lay between the germline ends. The CDR3 totals 14 residues. The CDR3 here is CASSLGRRDEKLFF. As DNA, the CDR3 is TGTGCCAGCAGCTTGGGTAGAAGAGATGAAAAACTGTTTTTT. Combining the CDR3 with reference TRBV13 and TRBJ1-4 gives the whole variable domain AAGVIQSPRHLIKEKRETATLKCYPIPRHDTVYWYQQGPGQDPQFLISFYEKMQSDKGSIPDRFSAQQFSDYHSELNMSSLELGDSALYFCASSLGRRDEKLFFGSGTQLSVL.

In this sample, this clonotype turned up many times. This chain links TRBV20-1 with TRBJ1-2, with D maybe TRBD1 (5 bases). The length of the CDR3 is 14 residues. The germline V and J ends were trimmed by 6 bases and 3 bases, with 17 bases remaining between them. Germline V gives CDR1 DFQATT, CDR2 SNEGSKA (reference sequence). The CDR3 region has the DNA TGCAGTGCCAAGGGCGGGGGTAACGACTATGGCTACACCTTC. This encodes CSAKGGGNDYGYTF.

This clonotype was recorded at least ten times. The genes are TRBV24-1 and TRBJ1-1; D might be TRBD1 (5 bases). The CDR3 sequence is 14 residues long. The germline CDR1 and CDR2 sequences are KGHDR and SFDVKD. With 9 bases removed from V and 1 base from J, the gap between germline ends came to 14 bases. The CDR3 region has the DNA TGTGCCACCCGAGCAACGGGGGAGAACACTGAAGCTTTCTTT. This encodes CATRATGENTEAFF.

This clonotype was observed a few times. The CDR3 DNA is TGTGCCAGTAGTAACTGGAGCTCCTACAATGAGCAGTTCTTC. This sequence encodes CASSNWSSYNEQFF. This chain uses TRBV19 with TRBJ2-1; D is undetermined. The CDR3 runs to 14 residues. Germline V gives CDR1 LNHDA, CDR2 SQIVND (reference sequence). Trimming removed 4 bases at V and 0 bases at J, with 7 bases between.